The 32 T cell receptor beta chains below all came from one sample that was sequenced in a study of vaccination and CD4 T cells after COVID-19. Noted treatment: approximately 9-day PBMC culture with coronavirus spike peptide pools or control peptides (ViraFEST assay). For these receptors, no antigen is known. With the Oncomine TCR Beta short-read assay, DNA from cultured CD4+ T cells was sequenced. TCRdb redid the calling of the PCR reads with MiXCR, one entry per CDR3 protein. Counted here are 24,000 or so distinct CDR3 sequences, roughly 42% occurring once; the ten biggest clones make up approximately 7.6%. Sample: CD4+ T cells from blood, cultured in vitro. These receptors originate from a human donor who had recovered from COVID-19.

The chain couples TRBV6-1 to TRBJ2-2; 10 bases are shared with TRBD1. The J segment lost 6 bases and the V segment lost 0 bases, leaving 7 bases of the junction unmatched. Per germline, CDR1 MNHNS and CDR2 SASEGT. This CDR3 has 17 residues. CDR3 residues: CASSEALAGTGAGELFF. The CDR3, as DNA: TGTGCCAGCAGTGAAGCCTTAGCCGGGACAGGGGCCGGGGAGCTGTTTTTT.

A few counts support this clonotype. V is TRBV7-9 and J is TRBJ1-1; no definite D call. Germline CDR1 reads SEHNR; CDR2 reads FQNEAQ (reference sequence). This CDR3 has 14 residues. V shed 1 base and J shed 7 bases, with 13 bases lying between them. Here the CDR3 reads CASSLEGAADEAFF. The DNA of the CDR3 is TGTGCCAGCAGCTTAGAGGGCGCGGCTGATGAAGCTTTCTTT.

This sequence joins TRBV24-1 and TRBJ2-7, with 7 bases lining up with TRBD2. The CDR3 extends over 14 amino acids. V was pared by 6 bases and J by 3 bases, with 7 bases of the junction left unmatched. Germline V gene lookup returns CDR1 KGHDR and CDR2 SFDVKD. This CDR3 is CATSSGGGDYEQYF. In nucleotides, the CDR3 is TGTGCCACCAGTTCTGGCGGGGGAGACTACGAGCAGTACTTC.

This clonotype was counted only a few times. CDR3 coding DNA: TGTGCCAGCAGCCAGGACACCATTAGCTACACCTTC. Translation: CASSQDTISYTF. The rearrangement links TRBV7-2 to TRBJ1-2, with a weak D call TRBD1 (5 bases). This CDR3 has 12 amino acids. Between the trimmed V and J ends, which lost 5 bases and 9 bases, there was a span of 13 bases. The germline V gene has CDR1 SGHTA and CDR2 FQGNSA.

The chain has TRBV6-1 and TRBJ2-5; D perhaps matches TRBD1 (6 bases). The CDR3 extends over 15 amino acids. V lost 6 bases and J 2 bases, leaving 16 bases between the germline ends. CDR1 and CDR2 from the germline V gene are MNHNS and SASEGT. CDR3 residues: CASSPRGGLQETQYF. CDR3 bases: TGTGCCAGCAGCCCTCGTGGGGGCCTTCAAGAGACCCAGTACTTC.

The chain links TRBV3-1 to TRBJ1-6, with D perhaps TRBD1 (6 bases). CDR1 is LGHDT and CDR2 is YNNKEL in the germline V gene (reference sequence). The V and J ends lost 1 base and 1 base respectively, with 11 bases between them. This CDR3 has 17 residues. The CDR3 is CASSQAGAGSYNSPLHF. The CDR3 nucleotides are TGTGCCAGCAGCCAAGCAGGGGCTGGGTCCTATAATTCACCCCTCCACTTT.

The gene calls are TRBV4-1 and TRBJ1-2; D might be TRBD1 (5 bases). CDR1 MGHRA and CDR2 YSYEKL come from the germline V gene. The length of the CDR3 is 15 residues. Deletions cut 0 bases from V and 10 bases from J, with 18 bases between. CDR3 loop: CASSQDQGSSGLYTF. Written as DNA, the CDR3 is TGCGCCAGCAGCCAAGATCAGGGTTCCTCGGGCCTCTACACCTTC.

This rearrangement joins TRBV7-9 to TRBJ1-6; D gene ambiguous. Per germline, CDR1 SEHNR and CDR2 FQNEAQ (reference sequence). This CDR3 has 12 amino acids. Trimming shortened V by 5 bases and J by 7 bases, and 6 bases separated the two germline ends. CDR3 in DNA: TGTGCCAGCAGCCCAGAAAATTCACCCCTCCACTTT. Amino acids: CASSPENSPLHF.

The sample holds a few counts of this clonotype. The chain carries TRBV24-1 and TRBJ2-1; a weak D match, TRBD2 (5 bases). Germline CDR1 is KGHDR and CDR2 is SFDVKD. Trimming removed 9 bases from V and 9 bases from J, with 11 bases in between. The CDR3 is 11 amino acids. The CDR3 coding sequence is TGTGCCACCTCAACGGGGTCTGAGCAGTTCTTC. Translated: CATSTGSEQFF.

This clonotype was counted between two and nine times. The V and J genes are TRBV6-5 and TRBJ2-3; possible D gene TRBD2, 7 bases. Germline values: CDR1 MNHEY, CDR2 SVGAGI. V lost 2 bases to trimming and J lost 9 bases, with 12 bases between them. The CDR3 length is 13 residues. The CDR3 bases are TGTGCCAGCAGTTACGGGGGGGGGCCGACGCAGTATTTT. It translates to CASSYGGGPTQYF.

The gene calls are TRBV10-1 and TRBJ2-1; the match to TRBD1 covers 7 bases. Looked up from germline, CDR1 is WNHNN and CDR2 is SYGVQD (reference sequence). The CDR3 totals 15 residues. After removal of 2 bases from V and 8 bases from J, the junction contained 9 bases not matched to a gene. The CDR3 sequence: CASSESGQAHHEQFF. CDR3 in DNA: TGCGCCAGCAGTGAGAGTGGACAGGCCCACCATGAGCAGTTCTTC.

The chain joins TRBV2 to TRBJ2-1; D gene ambiguous. The CDR3 contains 12 residues. Germline lookup yields CDR1 SNHLY and CDR2 FYNNEI. V was shortened by 8 bases and J by 9 bases, with 14 bases between the two germline ends. CDR3 amino acids: CASESSGIEQFF. In DNA form, the CDR3 reads TGTGCCAGCGAGAGTAGTGGGATTGAGCAGTTCTTC.

This clonotype was observed once. The CDR3 nucleotides are TGTGCCAGCAGCTGGAATAGACTAGCGAACGAGCAGTACTTC. It translates to CASSWNRLANEQYF. The J gene is TRBJ2-7, the V gene TRBV11-2, with TRBD2 identical over 8 bases. CDR3 length equals 14 residues. V lost 4 bases to trimming and J lost 5 bases; unmatched junction nucleotides: 7. The germline CDR1 and CDR2 sequences are SGHAT and FQNNGV.

The chain joins TRBV20-1 to TRBJ2-3; 16 bases are a match to TRBD2. With 8 bases clipped from V and 2 bases from J, the junction kept 13 bases outside the gene matches. This CDR3 region has 18 residues. Germline CDR1 reads DFQATT; CDR2 reads SNEGSKA (reference sequence). Here the CDR3 reads CSLGTSGRAPHLTDTQYF. CDR3 in DNA: TGCAGTCTGGGGACTAGCGGGAGGGCCCCTCACCTCACAGATACGCAGTATTTT.

To note about this clonotype: A junction boundary mismatches the germline segment, possibly from a read error. This rearrangement joins TRBV19 to TRBJ2-5; TRBD2 matches at 10 bases. The CDR3 loop spans 16 amino acids. The germline V gene has CDR1 LNHDA and CDR2 SQIVND (reference sequence). CDR3 loop: CASSIDASLAGVAQYF. The CDR3 nucleotides read TGTGCCAGTAGTATTGATGCATCCCTAGCGGGAGTGGCCCAATACTTC.

This chain connects TRBV20-1 to TRBJ1-2; D is ambiguous. Trimming took off 6 bases at V and 10 bases at J, with 27 bases between the two ends. The CDR3 sequence is 15 residues long. The germline gives CDR1 DFQATT, CDR2 SNEGSKA (reference sequence). The CDR3, as DNA: TGCAGTGCCACAAACCATAGACGGCCCGTCAACGACTACACCTTC. Translation gives CSATNHRRPVNDYTF.

The chain combines TRBV19 with TRBJ1-1, with D perhaps TRBD1 (5 bases). V was clipped by 3 bases and J by 3 bases, with 20 bases between them. CDR1 is LNHDA, CDR2 SQIVND, per germline (reference sequence). This CDR3 region has 17 residues. This CDR3 is CASSIPNPGLTHTEAFF. The CDR3 DNA reads as TGTGCCAGTAGTATCCCCAATCCGGGACTCACGCACACTGAAGCTTTCTTT.

The gene calls are TRBV19 and TRBJ2-5, with 11 bases lining up with TRBD2. This CDR3 is 18 amino acids long. From germline, CDR1 is LNHDA and CDR2 SQIVND (reference sequence). Trimming took 4 bases from V and 1 from J; bases not matched to a gene: 11. CDR3 residues: CASSKVAGGPLVQETQYF. The CDR3 DNA follows: TGTGCCAGTAGTAAGGTAGCGGGAGGGCCGTTGGTCCAAGAGACCCAGTACTTC. Using reference TRBV19 and TRBJ2-5 for the parts outside the CDR3, the full variable domain is DGGITQSPKYLFRKEGQNVTLSCEQNLNHDAMYWYRQDPGQGLRLIYYSQIVNDFQKGDIAEGYSVSREKKESFPLTVTSAQKNPTAFYLCASSKVAGGPLVQETQYFGPGTRLLVL.

This chain uses TRBV10-3 with TRBJ1-1; TRBD1 might be the D (6 bases). The CDR3 covers 15 residues. The V and J ends lost 5 bases and 3 bases respectively, with 16 bases between them. Germline loops: CDR1 ENHRY, CDR2 SYGVKD. The DNA for the CDR3 is TGTGCCATCAGTAAGACAGGTTGGGGGGACACTGAAGCTTTCTTT. This encodes CAISKTGWGDTEAFF.

CDR3 protein: CSAIFRALIPHEQYF. Here the CDR3 DNA reads TGCAGCGCCATATTCCGGGCCCTAATACCCCACGAGCAGTACTTC. J is TRBJ2-7 and V is TRBV20-1; the D is unclear. The CDR3 spans 15 residues. The germline CDR1 and CDR2 sequences are DFQATT and SNEGSKA (reference sequence).

This clonotype was detected a few times. The CDR3 DNA follows: TGTGCCAGCAGCCTCGACAGAAGGGAGCAGTACTTC. Translation: CASSLDRREQYF. The chain combines TRBV7-2 with TRBJ2-7; maybe TRBD1 (5 bases). The germline CDR1 and CDR2 sequences are SGHTA and FQGNSA. V lost 5 bases and J 7 bases, leaving 12 bases between the germline ends. This CDR3 spans 12 amino acids.

The V call is TRBV7-2, the J call TRBJ2-1; TRBD2 matches at 8 bases. CDR1 SGHTA and CDR2 FQGNSA come from the germline V gene. Trimming at V came to 5 bases and at J to 4 bases, leaving 4 bases not matched to a gene. CDR3 length: 14 amino acids. CDR3 sequence (DNA): TGTGCCAGCAGCCAGGGACTAGATTACAATGAGCAGTTCTTC. This gives the protein CASSQGLDYNEQFF.

This clonotype is categorized as medium-sized. The chain recombines TRBV20-1 with TRBJ2-1; 10 bases agree with TRBD1. Germline assignment: CDR1 DFQATT and CDR2 SNEGSKA (reference sequence). This CDR3 is 13 amino acids long. Unmatched junction bases numbered 6, after V lost 3 bases and J lost 10 bases. CDR3 nucleotide sequence: TGCAGTGCTAGTGGGACAGGGGATGGAGAGCAGTTCTTC. It yields the protein CSASGTGDGEQFF.

This clonotype showed up just a few times. The CDR3 spells CSAKGTGGYSNQPQHF. The DNA of the CDR3 is TGCAGTGCTAAAGGGACAGGAGGATATAGCAATCAGCCCCAGCATTTT. The rearrangement joins TRBV20-1 to TRBJ1-5; 8 bases align to TRBD1. After removal of 4 bases from V and 0 bases from J, the junction contained 8 bases not matched to a gene. Looked up from germline, CDR1 is DFQATT and CDR2 is SNEGSKA (reference sequence). CDR3 length: 16 residues.

This chain links TRBV28 with TRBJ1-3; 7 bases agree with TRBD1. After removal of 5 bases from V and 0 bases from J, the junction contained 7 bases not matched to a gene. CDR1 is MDHEN, CDR2 SYDVKM, per germline. The CDR3 is 16 amino acids. CDR3 nucleotides: TGTGCCAGCAGTCCCCCTCAGGGGGGCTCTGGAAACACCATATATTTT. Residues: CASSPPQGGSGNTIYF.

The chain uses TRBV7-9 and TRBJ2-3; the D is unclear. The germline gives CDR1 SEHNR, CDR2 FQNEAQ (reference sequence). V gave up 6 bases and J gave up 1 base, with 17 bases separating them. This CDR3 comprises 16 residues. CDR3 nucleotide sequence: TGTGCCAGCAGGGACCTTACGGTGACGGGCACAGATACGCAGTATTTT. Amino acid sequence: CASRDLTVTGTDTQYF.

This clonotype appeared a few times. The chain recombines TRBV11-3 with TRBJ1-6, with D unclear. This CDR3 spans 13 amino acids. The germline gives CDR1 SGHNT, CDR2 YENEEA. V lost 5 bases, J lost 7 bases, and 9 bases lay in between. The CDR3 sequence is CASSQDGNSPLHF. The CDR3 coding sequence is TGTGCCAGCAGCCAGGACGGGAATTCACCCCTCCACTTT.

This clonotype has only a few counts. The chain links TRBV6-2 or TRBV6-3 to TRBJ2-5; D gene uncertain. This CDR3 region has 16 residues. V lost 5 bases and J 1 base, leaving 17 bases between the germline ends. Germline CDR1 and CDR2: MNHEY and SVGEGT. CDR3 sequence: CASSRVLARTQETQYF. Written as DNA, the CDR3 is TGTGCCAGCAGTAGGGTCCTGGCGAGGACCCAAGAGACCCAGTACTTC.

The genes are TRBV20-1 and TRBJ2-3; TRBD2 might be the D (5 bases). The V and J ends lost 6 bases and 2 bases respectively, with 18 bases between them. Germline loops: CDR1 DFQATT, CDR2 SNEGSKA (reference sequence). The CDR3 sequence is 15 residues long. This chain's CDR3 is CSAPSGSGFTDTQYF. The CDR3 nucleotides are TGCAGTGCGCCGAGCGGTTCGGGGTTCACAGATACGCAGTATTTT.

This clonotype was detected only a few times. The DNA for the CDR3 is TGTGCCAGCAGCTTAGGGGGGACTAGCGGGGGCCTCTACAATGAGCAGTTCTTC. Encoded protein: CASSLGGTSGGLYNEQFF. This sequence joins TRBV11-2 and TRBJ2-1, with 14 positions matching TRBD2. This CDR3 comprises 18 residues. From germline, CDR1 is SGHAT and CDR2 FQNNGV. Trimming at V came to 1 base and at J to 3 bases, leaving 5 bases not matched to a gene.

The J gene is TRBJ1-2, the V gene TRBV27; no firm D call. CDR1 is MNHEY, CDR2 SMNVEV, per germline (reference sequence). Trimming took 0 bases from V and 5 from J, leaving 13 bases between them. The CDR3 runs to 15 residues. The CDR3 reads CASSLSGATSYGYTF. The CDR3 nucleotides are TGTGCCAGCAGTTTATCAGGCGCAACATCATATGGCTACACCTTC.

The chain employs TRBV20-1 and TRBJ1-5, with 7 bases lining up with TRBD1. Germline-derived CDR1 and CDR2 are DFQATT and SNEGSKA (reference sequence). With 4 bases clipped from V and 4 bases from J, the junction kept 13 bases outside the gene matches. This CDR3 region has 16 residues. The CDR3 here is CSAIKNNRGGNQPQHF. As DNA, the CDR3 is TGCAGTGCTATCAAAAACAACAGGGGCGGAAATCAGCCCCAGCATTTT.